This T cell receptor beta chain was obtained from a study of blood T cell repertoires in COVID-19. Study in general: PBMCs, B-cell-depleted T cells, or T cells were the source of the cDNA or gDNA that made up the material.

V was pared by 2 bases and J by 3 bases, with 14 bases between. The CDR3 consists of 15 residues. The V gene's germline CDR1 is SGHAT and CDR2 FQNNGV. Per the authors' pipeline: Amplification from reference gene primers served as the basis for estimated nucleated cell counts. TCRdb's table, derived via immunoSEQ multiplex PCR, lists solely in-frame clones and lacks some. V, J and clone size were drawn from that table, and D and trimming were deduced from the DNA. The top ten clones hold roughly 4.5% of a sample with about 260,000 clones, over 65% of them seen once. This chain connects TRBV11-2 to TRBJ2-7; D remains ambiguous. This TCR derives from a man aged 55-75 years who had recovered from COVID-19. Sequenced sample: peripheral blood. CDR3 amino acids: CASSLSDARNYEQYF. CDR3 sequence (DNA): TGTGCCAGCAGCTTATCCGACGCCAGGAACTACGAGCAGTACTTC.